This T cell receptor (beta chain) was sequenced during a study of T-cell memory formation after mild COVID-19 (dated by TCRdb to the early 2020s). Broadly, across the study: TCR sequence clusters from the two donors were found to be largely donor specific. Longitudinal TCRalpha and TCRbeta repertoire sequencing tracked T-cell clones expanding and contracting after mild COVID-19 in a couple of donors. The cohort comprised two young, previously healthy adult volunteers, one female and one male. What the authors observed across the whole study: Contracting CD4+ clones were located mainly in the CM and EM memory subsets, whereas CD8+ clones were found to be enriched in EMRA. The study included only a couple of mild cases, and larger cohorts that include severe cases with pre-infection samples were judged to be necessary. Balanced CD4/CD8 phenotypes were observed for clones contracting from day 15 to 85, whereas a bias towards CD4+ was observed for a second wave of clones expanding from day 15 to 37. The second-wave clones that peaked on day 37 were not confirmed to be SARS-CoV-2 specific. Some responding clones were detected in pre-infection memory, suggesting pre-existing cross-reactive memory T cells joined the SARS-CoV-2 response.

Ficoll-Paque density gradient centrifugation was the method used to isolate PBMCs. Sequenced using an Illumina NovaSeq 6000. TCRalpha and TCRbeta cDNA libraries were constructed by 5'RACE with constant-segment primers, with sample barcodes and unique molecular identifiers being introduced. Trizol reagent was used to extract RNA from every sample. The libraries were amplified in two PCR steps, and the second step added a second sample barcode and Illumina TruSeq adapters. Sequencing of libraries was performed on an Illumina NovaSeq with 2 x 150 bp paired-end reads. The study's processing was this. Reads were demultiplexed and collapsed into UMI-guided consensus sequences with migec v1.2.7. Using mixcr v2.1.11, the UMI consensuses were aligned to TRA and TRB V and J templates and assembled into clonotypes. Expanded or contracted clonotypes were those called significant by both edgeR and NoisET, with noise models trained on biological replicates. For edgeR calls, a false discovery rate-adjusted p below 0.01 and a log2 fold-change threshold of 1 were applied. As an exploratory analysis of dynamics, max-normalized trajectories of the 1000 most abundant clonotypes were examined with PCA combined with hierarchical clustering. Separately sequenced CD4+ and CD8+ repertoires were used to assign the CD4 or CD8 phenotype of responding clones. TCRdb trimmed public reads at Q25 via fastp, called clones via MiXCR and kept in-frame beta chains. Duplicate CDR3 protein sequences are folded into a single record with the most common DNA and genes. V and J calls and clone size were set by TCRdb, not the authors. The sample profile shows 300,000 to 400,000 distinct CDR3 sequences; approximately 27% of them were found once. Clones ranked in the top ten supply 13% of the sample.

To note about this clonotype: The antigen it binds to is not known. No per-base quality is available; no much larger clone lies one base away.

V is shortened by 6 bases, J by 9 bases, and the region joining them spans 12 bases. Measured from the cysteine to the phenylalanine, the CDR3 is 12 residues long. Just CDR3 DNA is preserved here, 36 bases in frame from base 1. CDR1 and CDR2, per the germline V gene, are MNHEY and SVGEGT. This clonotype was sampled from an adult woman who had mild COVID-19 (a few samples of this study predate the infection). The sample titles of this study are shuffled in the database, so cell type and time point are left out; the donor was told from shared clones. The rearranged chain carries TRBV6-2 or TRBV6-3 and TRBJ2-1, and perhaps TRBD2 as D gene, on 5 matching bases. Sequences were obtained from PBMCs or a T cell subset sorted from them (not recorded which). The DNA sequence is TGTGCCAGCAGATATAGCGTCGGTGAGCAGTTCTTC. It encodes CASRYSVGEQFF.